The T cell receptor beta chain described here comes from a study of blood T cells in healthy people across ages. General study points: Greater diversity and more naive CD4+ cells were seen in long-lived donors than in aged donors. Age brought a roughly linear fall in TCR beta diversity measured per million T cells.

With regard to this clonotype: Its target is unknown.

The CDR3 runs to 15 residues. After removal of 2 bases from V and 1 base from J, the junction contained 5 bases not matched to a gene. Germline values: CDR1 MDHEN, CDR2 SYDVKM. Sample-barcoded 5' priming and a J-beta primer mix drove a second PCR of about 7 to 12 cycles. In TCRdb, the 5' RACE reads were re-called with MiXCR into one record per CDR3 protein. Among roughly 1.9 million distinct CDR3 sequences, around 42% were seen once, and the ten largest hold 23%. The sequenced sample was blood. The chain has TRBV28 and TRBJ2-7; 7 bases line up with TRBD2. The receptor was isolated from a human donor in good health. DNA of the CDR3: TGTGCCAGCAGTTTAGGGAGGGGAGCATCCTACGAGCAGTACTTC. Amino acids: CASSLGRGASYEQYF.